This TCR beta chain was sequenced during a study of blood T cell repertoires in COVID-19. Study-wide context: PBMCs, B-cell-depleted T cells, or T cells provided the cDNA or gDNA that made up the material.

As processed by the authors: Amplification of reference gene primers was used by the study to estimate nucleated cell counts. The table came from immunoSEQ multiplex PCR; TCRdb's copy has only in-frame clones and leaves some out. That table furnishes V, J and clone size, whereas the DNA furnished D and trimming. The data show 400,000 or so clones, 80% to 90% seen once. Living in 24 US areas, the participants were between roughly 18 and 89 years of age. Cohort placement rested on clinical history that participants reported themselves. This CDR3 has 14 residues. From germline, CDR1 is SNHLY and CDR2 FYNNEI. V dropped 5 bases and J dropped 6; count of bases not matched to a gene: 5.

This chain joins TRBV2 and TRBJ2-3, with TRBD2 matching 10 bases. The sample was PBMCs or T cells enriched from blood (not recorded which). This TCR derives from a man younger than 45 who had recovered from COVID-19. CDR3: CASSLAGVGDTQYF. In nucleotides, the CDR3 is TGTGCCAGCAGTCTAGCGGGAGTAGGGGATACGCAGTATTTT.